A selection of T cell receptor beta chains follows, all from one sample in a study of human T cells and chemical hapten exposure. TCRdb processed the RACE reads anew with MiXCR; each CDR3 protein has one entry. This sample has roughly 380,000 distinct CDR3 sequences, with approximately 5.1% found just once. The starting material was whole blood, obtained in connection with sensitization to the hapten diphenylcyclopropenone (DPC). Receptors were obtained from a woman in her forties or fifties with alopecia areata. Some clones in this sample may be carry-over from other donors' samples. CDR3s include the opening cysteine and the closing phenylalanine or tryptophan. Fields, in order: CDR3 length, J gene, V gene, D gene, clone size, CDR3 DNA, CDR3 protein. D genes are given only for firm matches. Not all rows give a size; the values are once, few, many and, for expanded clones, a class.

14,TRBJ2-1,TRBV12-3/TRBV12-4,TRBD1,many,TGTGCCAGCAGTTTAACGAGACAGGGGAATGAGCAGTTCTTC,CASSLTRQGNEQFF
13,TRBJ2-1,TRBV7-8,.,many,TGTGCCAGCAGCTTGGAGGTCTGGAATGAGCAGTTCTTC,CASSLEVWNEQFF
16,TRBJ1-2,TRBV19,.,.,TGTGCCAGTAGTATGACGACGGACAGACCATTCTATGGCTACACCTTC,CASSMTTDRPFYGYTF
14,TRBJ1-5,TRBV5-1,.,many,TGCGCCAGCAGCTTGGAGGGGGGAGGTCAGCCCCAGCATTTT,CASSLEGGGQPQHF
16,TRBJ2-7,TRBV3-1,.,few,TGTGCCAGCAGCCAAGATGCCCAGGGGAGCTCCTACGAGCAGTACTTC,CASSQDAQGSSYEQYF
12,TRBJ2-1,TRBV27,.,many,TGTGCCAGCAGTTTCACTAGCAATGAGCAGTTCTTC,CASSFTSNEQFF
14,TRBJ1-1,TRBV9,.,many,TGTGCCAGCAGCCCAGAAGGGGCGGGTACTGAAGCTTTCTTT,CASSPEGAGTEAFF
14,TRBJ2-2,TRBV29-1,.,many,TGCAGCGTTGAGATGGGGATAGCCACCGGGGAGCTGTTTTTT,CSVEMGIATGELFF
14,TRBJ1-1,TRBV7-6,.,few,TGTGCCAGCAGCTCCCAAGCCTTGAACACTGAAGCTTTCTTT,CASSSQALNTEAFF
16,TRBJ1-3,TRBV9,.,many,TGTGCCAGCAGCCCGAGGAAGGAGGGGTCTGGAAACACCATATATTTT,CASSPRKEGSGNTIYF
14,TRBJ1-4,TRBV12-3/TRBV12-4,.,.,TGTGCCAGCAGCCCTTATTCCCAGCCAGAAAAACTGTTTTTT,CASSPYSQPEKLFF
12,TRBJ1-1,TRBV5-6,.,many,TGTGCCAGCAGCTTGCTTCTCACTGAAGCTTTCTTT,CASSLLLTEAFF
15,TRBJ2-5,TRBV7-9,.,many,TGTGCCAGCAGCTTAAAAGGAGGGTCAGAGGAGACCCAGTACTTC,CASSLKGGSEETQYF
16,TRBJ2-4,TRBV7-9,.,many,TGTGCCAGCAGCTTAGAGGCAGGGGAGGCCAAAAACATTCAGTACTTC,CASSLEAGEAKNIQYF
14,TRBJ1-2,TRBV7-2,.,.,TGTGCCAGCAGCAAACGGACAGCTGACTATGGCTACACCTTC,CASSKRTADYGYTF
15,TRBJ2-3,TRBV10-3,TRBD2,many,TGTGCCATCAGTGCCCATAGCGGGAGCACAGATACGCAGTATTTT,CAISAHSGSTDTQYF
13,TRBJ1-2,TRBV28,.,many,TGTGCCAGCAGTTTAACTGCGCCCTATGGCTACACCTTC,CASSLTAPYGYTF
18,TRBJ1-1,TRBV4-1,TRBD1,few,TGCGCCAGCAGCCAAGATCAGGGGGCTTGGGGTAGAAACACTGAAGCTTTCTTT,CASSQDQGAWGRNTEAFF
16,TRBJ2-7,TRBV10-3,.,many,TGTGCCATCAGAGATTCCCGACAGACCCTATCCCACGAGCAGTACTTC,CAIRDSRQTLSHEQYF
15,TRBJ1-3,TRBV27,.,few,TGTGCCAGCAGTTTCACCGCGAGCTCTGGAAACACCATATATTTT,CASSFTASSGNTIYF
15,TRBJ1-1,TRBV7-6,.,.,TGTGCCAGCAGCCCAGCCCGCGCGCCGAACACTGAAGCTTTCTTT,CASSPARAPNTEAFF
17,TRBJ2-7,TRBV6-5,TRBD1,many,TGTGCCAGCAGTTACTCCACCGGGACAGGGGGTTCCTACGAGCAGTACTTC,CASSYSTGTGGSYEQYF
16,TRBJ2-3,TRBV7-9,.,.,TGTGCCAGCAGCAGTCATGAGGGCGCGAGCACAGATACGCAGTATTTT,CASSSHEGASTDTQYF
15,TRBJ2-1,TRBV3-1,TRBD1,few,TGTGCCAGCAGCCAATGGACAGGGGTACACAATGAGCAGTTCTTC,CASSQWTGVHNEQFF
13,TRBJ2-7,TRBV12-3/TRBV12-4,.,.,TGTGCCAGCAGTATCGATGGCCGTCGGGAGCAGTACTTC,CASSIDGRREQYF
13,TRBJ2-1,TRBV28,TRBD1,many,TGTGCCAGCAGTTTTACAGGGGCAAATGAGCAGTTCTTC,CASSFTGANEQFF
17,TRBJ1-1,TRBV16,TRBD1,few,TGTGCCAGCAGCCGTAAACGCCCTGGGACAGCGAACACTGAAGCTTTCTTT,CASSRKRPGTANTEAFF
16,TRBJ1-2,TRBV20-1,.,.,TGCAGTGCCAAGCATCAGGGCCTGTGGGGTTCGGAGGGCTACACCTTC,CSAKHQGLWGSEGYTF
14,TRBJ2-1,TRBV7-2,.,many,TGTGCCAGCACCTACATGGATCTCTACAATGAGCAGTTCTTC,CASTYMDLYNEQFF
12,TRBJ1-5,TRBV2,.,many,TGTGCCAGCAACGGGCCATCACAGCCCCAGCATTTT,CASNGPSQPQHF
13,TRBJ2-7,TRBV7-2,.,many,TGTGCCAGCAGCTCCGACGGGGCCTACGAGCAGTACTTC,CASSSDGAYEQYF
15,TRBJ1-6,TRBV5-1,.,few,TGCGCCAGCAGCTTGGAGGCCGACTATAATTCACCCCTCCACTTT,CASSLEADYNSPLHF
13,TRBJ2-7,TRBV20-1,.,few,TGCAGTGCCCGTCCCGGGTCTACCTACGAGCAGTACTTC,CSARPGSTYEQYF
16,TRBJ2-7,TRBV7-2,.,few,TGTGCCAGCAGCCCTAGTGGTGCAGGGACGGCCTACGAGCAGTACTTC,CASSPSGAGTAYEQYF
14,TRBJ2-3,TRBV5-1,.,few,TGCGCCAGCAGCTCGATAGGGAGCACAGATACGCAGTATTTT,CASSSIGSTDTQYF